This TCR beta chain was profiled in a study of cytomegalovirus exposure and HLA in healthy donors. PCR employed 60 Vbeta and 13 Jbeta primers. TCRdb's table, derived via immunoSEQ multiplex PCR, lists solely in-frame clones and lacks some. The sample lists over 100,000 clones; 77% were seen once. The CDR3 extends over 14 amino acids. Germline lookup yields CDR1 MNHEY and CDR2 SMNVEV (reference sequence). V lost 3 bases and J lost 1, with 7 bases in between. J is TRBJ1-5 and V is TRBV27; D is unclear. The TCR originated in a male donor in good health and CMV-seropositive. Source material: PBMCs. The CDR3 sequence is CASSFSGSNQPQHF. The CDR3 DNA follows: TGTGCCAGCAGTTTCTCCGGGAGCAATCAGCCCCAGCATTTT.